This TCR beta chain was recorded in a study of T cells in localized non-small cell lung cancer. Study outcomes and limitations: A raised T cell density in blood coincided with lengthier overall survival. Peak T cell clonality was found in uninvolved adjacent lung, exceeding tumor. In adjacent lung appeared a median about 58 of the top 100 tumor clones.

There are 14 residues in the CDR3. Looked up from germline, CDR1 is SGHRS and CDR2 is YFSETQ. Trimming left V 1 base short and J 5 bases short, with 9 bases between. The assay was immunoSEQ multiplex PCR, and TCRdb's table has in-frame clones only and misses some. The sample lists 30,000 to 35,000 clones, 75% to 95% seen once, with about 12% in the top ten. A note on this clone: The target antigen is unknown.

This TCR was recovered from a female donor over 55 with stage II lung adenocarcinoma. Sequenced here: peripheral blood mononuclear cells, sampled before any cancer treatment. The chain combines TRBV5-1 with TRBJ2-2, with D unclear. CDR3 coding DNA: TGCGCCAGCAGCTTGTCCCCCGGGACCGGGGAGCTGTTTTTT. Translating gives CASSLSPGTGELFF.